This T cell receptor beta chain appears in the sequencing data of a study of blood T cell repertoires in COVID-19. Study in general: The analysed material was cDNA or gDNA that came from T cells, B-cell-depleted T cells, or PBMCs.

V lost 2 bases and J lost 5, with 11 bases in between. This CDR3 is built from 14 residues. CDR1 and CDR2 from the germline V gene are SGHRS and YFSETQ. TCRdb's copy holds only in-frame clones and misses some; the assay was immunoSEQ multiplex PCR. The data show around 300,000 clones, 86% seen once. This clone was observed once. This sequence joins TRBV5-1 and TRBJ1-5; D unresolved. Specimen: peripheral blood. The clonotype comes from a woman aged 25-40 years who had recovered from COVID-19. The CDR3, as DNA: TGCGCCAGCAGCTTTCTGGGAGGAGATCAGCCCCAGCATTTT. Its protein is CASSFLGGDQPQHF.